These T cell receptor beta chains were read from a single sample in a study of T-cell memory formation after mild COVID-19. TCRdb analysed the 5' RACE reads with MiXCR anew, one entry per CDR3 protein. The table lists hundreds of thousands of distinct CDR3 sequences, about 18% of them singletons. Input material: PBMCs or a T cell subset sorted from them (not recorded which). These receptors were obtained from an adult woman who had mild COVID-19 (a few samples of this study predate the infection). Cell type and time point are not known. Both conserved end residues are part of each CDR3. Fields, in order: V gene, CDR3 protein.

TRBV10-3 CALSDLGNSPLHF
TRBV18 CASSPGGGQAYTF
TRBV6-1 CASSDWDRAMSGYTF
TRBV5-1 CASSLPDGTEADTQYF
TRBV9 CRPIGGVGYEQYF
TRBV12-3/TRBV12-4 CASSSGQSDTQYF
TRBV27 CASSLRQGYYEQYF
TRBV20-1 CSARYRASRILNTGELFF
TRBV18 CASSPKGGKDEQYF
TRBV4-1 CASSQVQTTDTQYF
TRBV6-5 CASTTWLSNYGYTF
TRBV11-2 CASKLQRGSSTDTQYF
TRBV5-6 CASSLLGAVNTEAFF
TRBV29-1 CSVEGTGSTTNEKLFF
TRBV12-3/TRBV12-4 CASRVQGSNQPQHF
TRBV6-4 CASSLIVGLAKNIQYF
TRBV12-3/TRBV12-4 CASSLEGGQPQHF
TRBV20-1 CSARSGTGVFGNTIYF
TRBV9 CASSGTGKVAEAFF
TRBV12-3/TRBV12-4 CASSFGNQPQHF
TRBV6-6 CASSPGKTF
TRBV2 CASSADVSSSYNEQFF
TRBV11-3 CASSLAPAGEQFF
TRBV12-3/TRBV12-4 CASSFVPVSSYNEQFF
TRBV15 CATSRDRGQGNEAFF
TRBV27 CASSYRGGIYGYTF
TRBV5-1 CASSLFLAGAYEQYF
TRBV2 CASRLNRGTGGRWYEQFF
TRBV10-3 CAIGAGGPYDTQYF
TRBV18 CASSPPSQSYGYTF
TRBV12-3/TRBV12-4 CASSGIGLTTNSPLHF
TRBV6-2/TRBV6-3 CASSYSFPSVKYF
TRBV12-3/TRBV12-4 CASSPDVPRGAEAFF
TRBV7-2 CASSLIGGLSGNTIYF
TRBV30 CAWSKETGNSPLHF
TRBV28 CASKKAGSNQPQHF
TRBV3-1 CASSHAKGGYTF
TRBV20-1 CSARDQTSGVTYEQYF
TRBV18 CASSLRGGDIQYF
TRBV29-1 CSVDKGGRAYNEQFF
TRBV2 CASREDRGDTEAFF
TRBV24-1 CATSDQDAGAGRETQYF
TRBV9 CASSADVYYYNEQFF
TRBV11-2 CASSSGEAQPQHF
TRBV5-1 CASSLGGQIYEQYF
TRBV7-3 CASSPSLAGGTNTQYF
TRBV12-3/TRBV12-4 CASSTAGGPINEQFF
TRBV29-1 CSVATGGYGYTF
TRBV4-1 CASSQDPTGGIGQPQHF
TRBV5-1 CASSPSRYEQYF
TRBV7-9 CASSLARDSYYNEQFF
TRBV29-1 CSVEVAGEQYF
TRBV3-1 CASSQVVWEQYF
TRBV9 CASSATSGDGETQYF